This is a list of T cell receptor beta chains from one sample in a study of regulatory T cells. The protocol was immunoSEQ multiplex PCR, while the TCRdb copy is restricted to in-frame clones and leaves out a portion. The sample yields about 23,000 clones, around nine tenths seen once. The specimen was conventional CD4+ T cells sorted from blood. The receptors were gathered from a child aged 10-17 years with CD3G deficiency. The CDR3 runs from the conserved cysteine through the conserved F or W. Fields, in order: clone size, D gene, V gene, J gene, CDR3 DNA, CDR3 protein. A D gene is named only where the DNA matches it firmly. Size tells how often a clone was seen (once, few, many) or the class of an expanded clone, and some rows leave it out.

-	TRBD1	TRBV27	TRBJ2-7	TGTGCCAGCAAATCAAGACAGGGGACCTACGAGCAGTACTTC	CASKSRQGTYEQYF
-	TRBD2	TRBV28	TRBJ2-6	TGTGCCAGCAGTCCCGGACTAGCGGGAGTAGCTGGGGCCAACGTCCTGACTTTC	CASSPGLAGVAGANVLTF
-	TRBD2	TRBV7-8	TRBJ2-7	TGTGCCAGCAGTCGCCAAGCGGGAGTGTACGAGCAGTACTTC	CASSRQAGVYEQYF
-	-	TRBV28	TRBJ1-1	TGTGCCAGCAAAGGCAGGATGAACACTGAAGCTTTCTTT	CASKGRMNTEAFF
-	-	TRBV6-1	TRBJ2-2	TGTGCCAGCAGTGGGTCCTGGGACACCGGGGAGCTGTTTTTT	CASSGSWDTGELFF
-	TRBD2	TRBV7-8	TRBJ2-1	TGTGCCAGCAGCCCCACGGGGAGACTAGCGGGAGGGAATGAGCAGTTCTTC	CASSPTGRLAGGNEQFF
-	-	TRBV28	TRBJ2-5	TGTGCCAGCAGCCTACTGAGGGGAGAGCAAGAGACCCAGTACTTC	CASSLLRGEQETQYF
once	-	TRBV5-1	TRBJ2-1	TGCGCCAGCAGCTCGGACCCCTTCGGCAATGAGCAGTTCTTC	CASSSDPFGNEQFF
few	-	TRBV6-1	TRBJ2-2	TGTGCCAGCGCTAGGGTCGGGAACACCGGGGAGCTGTTTTTT	CASARVGNTGELFF
-	-	TRBV28	TRBJ2-6	TGTGCCAGCAGTTTTGGGCACGGGCGGGCCGGGGCCAACGTCCTGACTTTC	CASSFGHGRAGANVLTF
-	-	TRBV11-2	TRBJ1-1	TGTGCCAGCAGCTTAGAAGGAGACACTGAAGCTTTCTTT	CASSLEGDTEAFF
-	-	TRBV28	TRBJ2-7	TGTGCCAGCAGTGAAGCCCCGCGGTACGAGCAGTACTTC	CASSEAPRYEQYF
-	-	TRBV28	TRBJ1-1	TGTGCCAGCAGTTTGAAGGGAAACACTGAAGCTTTCTTT	CASSLKGNTEAFF
-	-	TRBV7-8	TRBJ2-7	TGTGCCAGCAGCTTAGGAGACTACGAAAACTACGAGCAGTACTTC	CASSLGDYENYEQYF
-	-	TRBV19	TRBJ1-2	TGTGCCAGTAGCAAACAGGGAGGCTACGGCTACACCTTC	CASSKQGGYGYTF
-	TRBD2	TRBV6-1	TRBJ2-2	TGTGCCAGCAGTGTTAGGACTAGCGGGAGAGGAACCGGGGAGCTGTTTTTT	CASSVRTSGRGTGELFF
-	TRBD1	TRBV28	TRBJ1-1	TGTGCCAGCAGAGCAGGGGGCGTGAACACTGAAGCTTTCTTT	CASRAGGVNTEAFF
-	-	TRBV10-3	TRBJ2-7	TGTGCCATCAGTGAGGTACAGGGAAAGCAGTACTTC	CAISEVQGKQYF
-	TRBD1	TRBV5-1	TRBJ2-7	TGCGCCAGCAGCCCGGGACAGGGGCGCTACGAGCAGTACTTC	CASSPGQGRYEQYF
-	TRBD2	TRBV28	TRBJ2-7	TGTGCCAGCAGTCGGACTAGCGGGGCATTTTACGAGCAGTACTTC	CASSRTSGAFYEQYF
-	TRBD2	TRBV6-1	TRBJ2-7	TGTGCCAGCAGTCCGGGGGGGACCGGCTACGAGCAGTACTTC	CASSPGGTGYEQYF
-	-	TRBV6-6	TRBJ2-7	TGTGCCAGCAGTTACTCGGACTCGGCCGAGCAGTACTTC	CASSYSDSAEQYF
-	-	TRBV7-8	TRBJ2-2	TGTGCCAGCAGCCCATCTCGCCGGGCCAGGGATTTCACCGGGGAGCTGTTTTTT	CASSPSRRARDFTGELFF
-	-	TRBV19	TRBJ2-1	TGTGCCAGTAGTATAGGGGGGAATGAGCAGTTCTTC	CASSIGGNEQFF
few	-	TRBV6-1	TRBJ1-2	TGTGCCAGCAGCCAAGGGGAATGGGGCTATGGCTACACCTTC	CASSQGEWGYGYTF
-	-	TRBV18	TRBJ2-7	TGTGCCAGCTCACCGCTGAGAGGGGGCTACGAGCAGTACTTC	CASSPLRGGYEQYF
-	TRBD2	TRBV25-1	TRBJ2-1	TGTGCCAGCAGTGGTGGACTAGTGTACAATGAGCAGTTCTTC	CASSGGLVYNEQFF
-	-	TRBV5-1	TRBJ2-6	TGCGCCAGCAGCTTGTTTGTGTCGGGCTCTGGGGCCAACGTCCTGACTTTC	CASSLFVSGSGANVLTF
few	-	TRBV20-1	TRBJ1-1	TGCAGTGCTAGAGGAAGTCAGTGGACTTTCTTT	CSARGSQWTFF
-	-	TRBV28	TRBJ1-4	TGTGCCAGCAGCCATTACAGGGAGGGTGAAAAACTGTTTTTT	CASSHYREGEKLFF
-	-	TRBV28	TRBJ2-7	TGTGCCAGCAGTCGCGGGGGCCGGGGCTCCTACGAGCAGTACTTC	CASSRGGRGSYEQYF
once	-	TRBV18	TRBJ1-1	TGTGCCAGCTCACTCGGAACCAACACTGAAGCTTTCTTT	CASSLGTNTEAFF
once	-	TRBV7-8	TRBJ2-7	TGTGCCAGCAGCTTAGGCCACCACTCCTACGAGCAGTACTTC	CASSLGHHSYEQYF
-	-	TRBV28	TRBJ2-2	TGTGCCAGCCGGAACTCACAGGCGGGCACCGGGGAGCTGTTTTTT	CASRNSQAGTGELFF
-	-	TRBV18	TRBJ2-7	TGTGCCAGCTCAGAACAGGGAGCCGAGCAGTACTTC	CASSEQGAEQYF
-	-	TRBV7-9	TRBJ1-2	TGTGCCAGCAGCCGTGACGCTCGGGGGGGCTACACCTTC	CASSRDARGGYTF
few	TRBD1	TRBV6-1	TRBJ2-7	TGTGCCAGCAGTGAAGAGGGGACAGCGTACGAGCAGTACTTC	CASSEEGTAYEQYF
-	-	TRBV7-9	TRBJ1-4	TGTGCCAGCAGCTCCCACCGAAAGGGAACTAATGAAAAACTGTTTTTT	CASSSHRKGTNEKLFF
-	-	TRBV6-1	TRBJ1-1	TGTGCCAGCAGAAGGGACATAGAAGCTTTCTTT	CASRRDIEAFF
few	-	TRBV5-1	TRBJ2-2	TGCGCCAGCAGACGGGACTCCACCGGGGAGCTGTTTTTT	CASRRDSTGELFF
-	-	TRBV6-1	TRBJ2-7	TGTGCCAGCAGGAAGTCGGGACTCAGCTACGAGCAGTACTTC	CASRKSGLSYEQYF
-	-	TRBV28	TRBJ2-2	TGTGCCAGCAGTTTAGGTGACACGAACACCGGGGAGCTGTTTTTT	CASSLGDTNTGELFF
-	-	TRBV5-1	TRBJ2-7	TGCGCCAGCAGCTGGGGGGACACGGGAGGCTACGAGCAGTACTTC	CASSWGDTGGYEQYF
once	-	TRBV6-1	TRBJ1-1	TGTGCCAGCAGTCGAAGGGGGGATACTGAAGCTTTCTTT	CASSRRGDTEAFF
-	-	TRBV5-1	TRBJ1-4	TGCGCCAGCAGCTTGGCCGGAGGAAAACTGTTTTTT	CASSLAGGKLFF
-	-	TRBV19	TRBJ2-1	TGTGCCAGTAGTGTTTCTAGAATTAATGAGCAGTTCTTC	CASSVSRINEQFF